The subject of this entry is one TCR beta chain. What it recognizes is unknown. The sample is drawn from a study of cytomegalovirus exposure and HLA in healthy donors. This CDR3 has 16 residues. The germline V gene has CDR1 SGHTA and CDR2 FQGNSA. V gave up 4 bases and J gave up 1 base; unmatched junction bases: 4. General observations from the study: TCR beta sequences reportedly predicted most subjects' HLA-A and HLA-B alleles accurately. The majority of TCR sequences were rare, yet some public TCRs appeared in many donors. TCR beta V segments were, for the most part, productive about 87% or about 30% of the time in an earlier analysis.

The PCR had 60 Vbeta and 13 Jbeta primers. Assay used: immunoSEQ multiplex PCR; TCRdb lists only in-frame clones, some missing. The table includes approximately 180,000 clones, about 72% detected once. The rearrangement joins TRBV7-2 to TRBJ1-5, with TRBD1 identical over 10 bases. The sequencing input was PBMCs. The origin of this receptor is a human donor in good health. CDR3 bases: TGTGCCAGCAGCTCGACAGGGGGCAAAAGCAATCAGCCCCAGCATTTT. It codes for CASSSTGGKSNQPQHF.